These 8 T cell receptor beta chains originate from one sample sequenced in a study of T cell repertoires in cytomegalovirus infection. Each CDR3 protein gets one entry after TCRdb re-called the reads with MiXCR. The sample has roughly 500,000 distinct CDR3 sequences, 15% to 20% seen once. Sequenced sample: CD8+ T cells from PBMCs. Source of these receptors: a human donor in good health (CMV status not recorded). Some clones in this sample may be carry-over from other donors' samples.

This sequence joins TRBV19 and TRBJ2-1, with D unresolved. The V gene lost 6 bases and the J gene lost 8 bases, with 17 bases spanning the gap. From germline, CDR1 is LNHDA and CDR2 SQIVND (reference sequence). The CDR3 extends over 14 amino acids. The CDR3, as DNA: TGTGCCAGTAGCCTCAGACTGGCCGTCGATGAGCAGTTCTTC. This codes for CASSLRLAVDEQFF.

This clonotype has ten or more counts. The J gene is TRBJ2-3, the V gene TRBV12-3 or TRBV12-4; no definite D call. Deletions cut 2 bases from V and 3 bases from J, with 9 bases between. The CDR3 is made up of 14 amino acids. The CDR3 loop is CASSLRWPTDTQYF. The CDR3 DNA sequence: TGTGCCAGCAGTTTACGTTGGCCGACAGATACGCAGTATTTT.

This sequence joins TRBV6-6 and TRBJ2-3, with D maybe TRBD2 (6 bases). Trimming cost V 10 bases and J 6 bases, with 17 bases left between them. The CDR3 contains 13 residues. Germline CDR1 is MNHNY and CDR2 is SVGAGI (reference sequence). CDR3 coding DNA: TGTGCCATTGACGGGAGCTCCCGGGATACGCAGTATTTT. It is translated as CAIDGSSRDTQYF.

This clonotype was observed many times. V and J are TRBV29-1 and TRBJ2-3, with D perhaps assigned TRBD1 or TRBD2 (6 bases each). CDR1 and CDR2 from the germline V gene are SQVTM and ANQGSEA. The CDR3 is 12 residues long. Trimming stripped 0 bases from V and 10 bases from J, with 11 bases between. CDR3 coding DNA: TGCAGCGTTGAAGATAACAGGGAGGCGCAGTATTTT. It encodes CSVEDNREAQYF.

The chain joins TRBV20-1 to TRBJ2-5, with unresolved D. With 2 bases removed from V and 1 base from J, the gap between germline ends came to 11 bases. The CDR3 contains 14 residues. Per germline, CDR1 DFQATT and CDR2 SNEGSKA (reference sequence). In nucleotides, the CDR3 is TGCAGTGCTAGATACCCAGCGATCCAAGAGACCCAGTACTTC. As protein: CSARYPAIQETQYF.

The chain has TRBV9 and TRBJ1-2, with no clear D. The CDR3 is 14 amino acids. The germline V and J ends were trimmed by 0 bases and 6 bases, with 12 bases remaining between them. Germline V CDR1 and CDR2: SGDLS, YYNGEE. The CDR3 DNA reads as TGTGCCAGCAGCGTAGGGAGGGAAAGAAATGGCTACACCTTC. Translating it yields CASSVGRERNGYTF.

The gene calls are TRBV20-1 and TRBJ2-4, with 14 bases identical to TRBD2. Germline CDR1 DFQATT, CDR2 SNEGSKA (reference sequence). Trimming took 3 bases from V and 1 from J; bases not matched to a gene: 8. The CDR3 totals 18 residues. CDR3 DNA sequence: TGCAGTGCTAGGGGGGGACTAGCGGGAGTAGTGGCCAAAAACATTCAGTACTTC. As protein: CSARGGLAGVVAKNIQYF.

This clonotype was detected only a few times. The CDR3 DNA reads TGCGCCAGCAGCTTGGAAGAGAAGACCGGGGAGCTGTTTTTT. Translation: CASSLEEKTGELFF. This chain uses TRBV5-1 with TRBJ2-2; D unclear. Trimming removed 0 bases from V and 5 bases from J, with 8 bases in between. This CDR3 comprises 14 residues. Germline V lookup: CDR1 SGHRS, CDR2 YFSETQ.